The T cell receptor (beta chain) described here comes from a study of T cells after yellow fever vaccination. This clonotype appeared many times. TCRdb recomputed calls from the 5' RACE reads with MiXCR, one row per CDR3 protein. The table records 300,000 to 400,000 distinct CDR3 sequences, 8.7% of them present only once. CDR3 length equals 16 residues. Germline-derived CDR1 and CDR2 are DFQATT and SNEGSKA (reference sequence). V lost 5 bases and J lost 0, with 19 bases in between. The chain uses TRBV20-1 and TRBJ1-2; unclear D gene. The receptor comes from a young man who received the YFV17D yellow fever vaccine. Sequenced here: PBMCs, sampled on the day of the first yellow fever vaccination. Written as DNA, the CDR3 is TGCAGTGCTTCCCGCCCTGGGAGGGTATCTAACTATGGCTACACCTTC. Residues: CSASRPGRVSNYGYTF.